The next 19 T cell receptor beta chains were all read from a single sample in a study of T cells in Graves' hyperthyroidism and ophthalmopathy. TCR beta CDR3 region amplification was performed from RNA transcripts. The primer set for the first-round RT-PCR of the TCR CDR3 was HTBI. TCRdb reprocessed the multiplex PCR reads with MiXCR, giving one entry per CDR3 protein. In the table there are roughly 500,000 distinct CDR3 sequences, approximately 15% of which are singletons. The sample was blood. These receptors came from a woman aged 25 to 45 with Graves' hyperthyroidism that later progressed to Graves' ophthalmopathy.

On this clonotype: A clone one base away is much larger, so this may be a read error. Here the CDR3 DNA reads TGCAGTGCTAGGGGACAGGGGGCCGACGACCAGTACTTC. It encodes CSARGQGADDQYF. J is TRBJ2-7 and V is TRBV20-1; 12 nucleotides align to TRBD1. Germline V gene lookup returns CDR1 DFQATT and CDR2 SNEGSKA (reference sequence). The CDR3 loop spans 13 amino acids.

This clonotype was detected many times. This rearrangement joins TRBV5-1 to TRBJ1-1; unclear D gene. Trimming shortened V by 4 bases and J by 3 bases, and 10 bases separated the two germline ends. The CDR3 length is 13 residues. Per germline, CDR1 SGHRS and CDR2 YFSETQ. The CDR3 DNA reads as TGCGCCAGCAGCAATTCAAGCTACACTGAAGCTTTCTTT. It yields the protein CASSNSSYTEAFF.

The chain employs TRBV18 and TRBJ1-3, with D unclear. CDR3 length: 14 amino acids. Germline CDR1 reads KGHSH; CDR2 reads LQKENI. Trimming removed 3 bases from V and 15 bases from J, with 21 bases in between. CDR3 region: CASSPETSQGNQYF. CDR3 in DNA: TGTGCCAGCTCACCGGAAACCTCCCAAGGGAACCAATATTTT.

V and J are TRBV6-1 and TRBJ1-5, with D perhaps matching TRBD1 (6 bases). Germline values: CDR1 MNHNS, CDR2 SASEGT. CDR3 length: 15 residues. V lost 5 bases and J lost 5, with 16 bases in between. CDR3 loop: CASSNRRGGDQPQHF. DNA for the CDR3: TGTGCCAGCAGTAATCGCCGGGGGGGCGATCAGCCCCAGCATTTT.

This clonotype was recorded at least ten times. V and J are TRBV5-1 and TRBJ2-3; D is possibly TRBD1 (6 bases). Germline V gives CDR1 SGHRS, CDR2 YFSETQ. The CDR3 is 15 amino acids. The V gene lost 4 bases and the J gene lost 0 bases, with 12 bases spanning the gap. CDR3 protein: CASSLNDRSTDTQYF. CDR3 sequence (DNA): TGCGCCAGCAGCCTAAACGACAGGAGCACAGATACGCAGTATTTT.

There are many counts of this clonotype. The chain employs TRBV2 and TRBJ1-4; weak D call: TRBD1 (6 bases). Germline V gene data show CDR1 as SNHLY and CDR2 as FYNNEI. Trimming cost V 3 bases and J 0 bases, with 14 bases left between them. The CDR3 runs 17 residues. The CDR3 DNA follows: TGTGCCAGCAGTGAGATGGGGGGCCCCGCAACTAATGAAAAACTGTTTTTT. Its protein is CASSEMGGPATNEKLFF.

The chain employs TRBV4-1 and TRBJ2-1; a weak D match, TRBD2 (6 bases). Trimming shortened V by 5 bases and J by 8 bases, and 16 bases separated the two germline ends. The length of the CDR3 is 14 residues. Germline V gene data show CDR1 as MGHRA and CDR2 as YSYEKL. In DNA, the CDR3 is TGCGCCAGCAGCGTGGAAAGCGGGCGGGATGAGCAGTTCTTC. Translated, it gives CASSVESGRDEQFF.

This clonotype was seen many times. The rearrangement uses TRBV28 and TRBJ1-6; 7 nucleotides match TRBD1. Per the germline V gene, CDR1 is MDHEN and CDR2 is SYDVKM. V lost 3 bases and J lost 4; bases outside the gene matches: 6. The length of the CDR3 is 16 residues. CDR3 protein: CASSLIGTVYNSPLHF. The CDR3 DNA reads TGTGCCAGCAGTTTGATCGGGACAGTTTATAATTCACCCCTCCACTTT.

The chain is built from TRBV7-9 and TRBJ1-1; D not resolved. V was trimmed by 1 base and J by 4 bases, leaving 16 bases between them. The CDR3 runs to 16 residues. Per germline, CDR1 SEHNR and CDR2 FQNEAQ (reference sequence). The CDR3 nucleotides read TGTGCCAGCAGCTTAGGGCTTAGGGCCGCGGGCACTGAAGCTTTCTTT. Protein product: CASSLGLRAAGTEAFF.

The rearrangement links TRBV12-3 or TRBV12-4 to TRBJ2-7, with 9 bases identical to TRBD1. V dropped 5 bases and J dropped 4; count of bases not matched to a gene: 12. The CDR3 loop spans 16 amino acids. CDR3 residues: CASSRTGTGMGYEQYF. DNA for the CDR3: TGTGCCAGCAGTCGTACCGGGACAGGGATGGGATACGAGCAGTACTTC.

This clonotype has at least ten counts. This rearrangement joins TRBV28 to TRBJ2-1, with TRBD1 as a possible D gene (6 bases). Germline CDR1 MDHEN, CDR2 SYDVKM. Trimming left V 7 bases short and J 12 bases short, with 16 bases between. The CDR3 spans 12 residues. The CDR3 region has the DNA TGTGCCAGCAACCAACGCAGGGGAATGCAGTTCTTC. It encodes CASNQRRGMQFF.

The CDR3 DNA follows: TGCAGCGCTATTGGGCTAGCGGACTCCTACGAGCAGTACTTC. Protein: CSAIGLADSYEQYF. The chain combines TRBV29-1 with TRBJ2-7; 7 bases are shared with TRBD2. The CDR3 contains 14 residues. The ends lost 7 bases at V and 0 bases at J; junction bases unmatched: 9. Germline loops: CDR1 SQVTM, CDR2 ANQGSEA.

The J gene is TRBJ2-3, the V gene TRBV27; possibly TRBD1 for D (6 bases). The germline V gene encodes CDR1 MNHEY and CDR2 SMNVEV (reference sequence). The CDR3 runs 19 residues. Trimming removed 6 bases from V and 2 bases from J, with 27 bases in between. CDR3: CASRPSQGYRPFLTDTQYF. The DNA of the CDR3 is TGTGCCAGCAGGCCCTCACAGGGATATCGGCCTTTCCTCACAGATACGCAGTATTTT.

This clonotype appeared many times. The rearrangement uses TRBV6-1 and TRBJ1-1; the D gene is possibly TRBD1 (5 bases). Looked up from germline, CDR1 is MNHNS and CDR2 is SASEGT. V dropped 4 bases and J dropped 4 bases, with 10 bases sitting between them. The CDR3 runs 13 residues. In DNA, the CDR3 is TGTGCCAGCAGTGCAGGGACGGGCACTGAAGCTTTCTTT. Amino acid sequence: CASSAGTGTEAFF.

Many counts were recorded for this clonotype. The chain is built from TRBV24-1 and TRBJ1-2, with 9 bases matching TRBD1. The CDR3 loop spans 14 amino acids. V trimming: 3 bases; J trimming: 5 bases; junction bases outside the gene matches: 3. The germline gives CDR1 KGHDR, CDR2 SFDVKD. The CDR3 DNA is TGTGCCACCAGTGATCCGGGACAGGGATATGGCTACACCTTC. Translating it yields CATSDPGQGYGYTF.

This clonotype appeared a few times. J is TRBJ2-1 and V is TRBV4-1, with TRBD2 matching over 14 bases. V shed 0 bases and J 8 bases; nucleotides not matched to a gene: 3. CDR1 is MGHRA and CDR2 is YSYEKL in the germline V gene. The length of the CDR3 is 16 residues. This CDR3 is CASSQDGTSGSYEQFF. Here the CDR3 DNA reads TGCGCCAGCAGCCAAGACGGGACTAGCGGGAGTTATGAGCAGTTCTTC.

With respect to this clonotype: A much larger clone sits a single nucleotide away, making a read error possible. The chain combines TRBV10-3 with TRBJ1-2; TRBD1 is a possible D gene (6 bases). The CDR3 runs to 15 residues. Germline values: CDR1 ENHRY, CDR2 SYGVKD. This CDR3 reads CATSESAGGDYGYTF. CDR3 nucleotide sequence: TGTGCCACCAGTGAGTCGGCTGGGGGCGACTATGGCTACACCTTC.

This clonotype was counted ten times or more. This sequence joins TRBV2 and TRBJ2-7; no clear D gene. V was shortened by 5 bases and J by 4 bases, with 6 bases between the two germline ends. Germline loops: CDR1 SNHLY, CDR2 FYNNEI. The CDR3 is made up of 11 amino acids. The CDR3 loop is CASSREYEQYF. For the CDR3, the DNA is TGTGCCAGCAGTCGCGAATACGAGCAGTACTTC.

There are many counts of this clonotype. V and J are TRBV6-5 and TRBJ2-7, with 7 bases identical to TRBD2. CDR1 MNHEY and CDR2 SVGAGI come from the germline V gene. Trimming at V came to 2 bases and at J to 4 bases, leaving 8 bases not matched to a gene. The CDR3 spans 15 residues. CDR3 sequence reads: CASSYGPGGSYEQYF. The DNA for the CDR3 is TGTGCCAGCAGTTACGGTCCGGGAGGTTCGTACGAGCAGTACTTC.